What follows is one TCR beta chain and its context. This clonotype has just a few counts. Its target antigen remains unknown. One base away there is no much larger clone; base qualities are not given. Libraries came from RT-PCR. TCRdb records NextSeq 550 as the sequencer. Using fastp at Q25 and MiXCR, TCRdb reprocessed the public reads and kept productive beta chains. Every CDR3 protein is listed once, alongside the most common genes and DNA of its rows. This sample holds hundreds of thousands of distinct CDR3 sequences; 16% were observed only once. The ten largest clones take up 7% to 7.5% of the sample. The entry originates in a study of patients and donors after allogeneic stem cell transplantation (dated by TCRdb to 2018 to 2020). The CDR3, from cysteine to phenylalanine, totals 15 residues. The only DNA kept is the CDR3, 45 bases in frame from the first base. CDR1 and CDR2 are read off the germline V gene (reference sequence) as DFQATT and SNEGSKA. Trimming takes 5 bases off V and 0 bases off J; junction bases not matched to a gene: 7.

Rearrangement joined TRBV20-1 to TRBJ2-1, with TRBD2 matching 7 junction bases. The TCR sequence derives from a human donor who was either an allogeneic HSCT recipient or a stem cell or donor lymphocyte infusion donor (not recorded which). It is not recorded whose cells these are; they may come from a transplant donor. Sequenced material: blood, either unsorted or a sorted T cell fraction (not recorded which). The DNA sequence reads TGCAGTGCTCACTGGGGGGGATCCTCCTACAATGAGCAGTTCTTC. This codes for CSAHWGGSSYNEQFF.